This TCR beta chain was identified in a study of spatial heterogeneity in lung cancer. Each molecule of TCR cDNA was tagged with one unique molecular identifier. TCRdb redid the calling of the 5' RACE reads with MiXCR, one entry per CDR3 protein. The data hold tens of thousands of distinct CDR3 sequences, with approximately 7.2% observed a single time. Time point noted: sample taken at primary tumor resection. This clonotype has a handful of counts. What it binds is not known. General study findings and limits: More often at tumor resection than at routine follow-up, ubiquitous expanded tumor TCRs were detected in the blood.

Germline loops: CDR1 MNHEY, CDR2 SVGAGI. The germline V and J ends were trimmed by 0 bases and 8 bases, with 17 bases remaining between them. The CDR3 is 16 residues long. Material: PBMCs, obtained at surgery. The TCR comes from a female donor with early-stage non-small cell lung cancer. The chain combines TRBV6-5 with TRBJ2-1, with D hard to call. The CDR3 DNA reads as TGTGCCAGCAGTTACTCGAGTCTGGAAGGGTCCGATGAGCAGTTCTTC. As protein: CASSYSSLEGSDEQFF.